The present T cell receptor (beta chain) was sequenced within a study of blood T cell repertoires in COVID-19. At the level of the study: Material from acute and convalescent COVID-19 was sourced from the United States, Italy and Spain. T cells, B-cell-depleted T cells, or PBMCs supplied cDNA or gDNA.

V was clipped by 4 bases and J by 0 bases, with 16 bases between them. The CDR3 spans 16 residues. Germline V gene data show CDR1 as SGHDT and CDR2 as YYEEEE. Authors' analysis steps: Cell counts per sample came from amplifying reference gene primers. The protocol was immunoSEQ multiplex PCR, while the TCRdb copy is restricted to in-frame clones and leaves out a portion. V and J calls and clone size are as listed in that table; D and trimming were resolved from the DNA. The table lists 150,000 to 200,000 clones, about 88% of them singletons. The sequencing input was peripheral blood. The receptor was isolated from a man younger than 35 who had recovered from COVID-19. The chain carries TRBV5-6 and TRBJ1-2, with D perhaps matching TRBD1 (6 bases). In DNA, the CDR3 is TGTGCCAGCAGCCTTATCGACAGGCCTTCTAACTATGGCTACACCTTC. Translated, it gives CASSLIDRPSNYGYTF. Full variable domain (missing parts from reference TRBV5-6 and TRBJ1-2): DAGVTQSPTHLIKTRGQQVTLRCSPKSGHDTVSWYQQALGQGPQFIFQYYEEEERQRGNFPDRFSGHQFPNYSSELNVNALLLGDSALYLCASSLIDRPSNYGYTFGSGTRLTVV.